This passage covers 18 T cell receptor beta chains from one sample sequenced in a study of T-cell reconstitution after alpha-beta-depleted transplantation in children (dated by TCRdb to 2016 to 2017). The treatment or condition label on this specimen signifies: allogeneic hematopoietic cell transplantation with graft depleted of TCRalphabeta T cells and CD19 B cells. The method was PCR. TCRdb names Illumina HiSeq 2500 as the instrument used. Molecular barcoding was employed in the preparation of TCR libraries, with unique molecular identifiers being used to normalize TCRbeta repertoire quantification. Using fastp at Q25 and MiXCR, TCRdb reprocessed the public reads and kept productive beta chains. Identical CDR3 protein sequences are pooled into one entry, listed with their most common genes and DNA. The sample table contains 440,000 or so distinct CDR3 sequences; only one count was recorded for around 46% of them. Jointly, the top ten make up under 30% of the sample.

The sample was PBMCs, taken before TCRalphabeta/CD19-depleted stem cell transplant. Every receptor here comes from a girl aged 2 to 9 with aplastic anemia, due to receive a stem cell transplant.

This clonotype was counted between two and nine times. This sequence joins TRBV6-5 and TRBJ1-2, with 11 bases aligning to TRBD1. This CDR3 region has 15 residues. Germline CDR1 and CDR2: MNHEY and SVGAGI. The J segment lost 7 bases and the V segment lost 2 bases, leaving 6 bases of the junction unmatched. The CDR3, as DNA: TGTGCCAGCAGTTACGCTGGACAGGGGGCGGGTGGCTACACCTTC. Its translation is CASSYAGQGAGGYTF.

The rearrangement uses TRBV5-5 and TRBJ2-7; D might be TRBD2 (6 bases). V dropped 0 bases and J dropped 0 bases, with 16 bases sitting between them. Germline V gene sequence: CDR1 SGHKS, CDR2 YYEKEE (reference sequence). The CDR3 contains 17 residues. This CDR3 is CASSLGIGSFDSYEQYF. CDR3 DNA sequence: TGTGCCAGCAGCTTGGGTATCGGGAGTTTTGACTCCTACGAGCAGTACTTC.

This clonotype was recorded a few times. This sequence joins TRBV25-1 and TRBJ1-2, with 8 bases that match TRBD1. V lost 6 bases, J lost 4 bases, and 7 bases stayed unmatched. The germline V gene has CDR1 MGHDK and CDR2 SYGVNS. The CDR3 contains 14 residues. This CDR3 reads CASRSGGASYGYTF. CDR3 nucleotide sequence: TGTGCCAGCAGGTCAGGGGGCGCTTCCTATGGCTACACCTTC.

Concerning this clonotype itself: A single base separates this from a much larger clone, so it may be a read error. The chain uses TRBV12-3 or TRBV12-4 and TRBJ1-5, with unresolved D. This CDR3 contains 13 residues. The CDR3 sequence is CASISAGNRPQHF. The CDR3 coding sequence is TGTGCCAGCATTTCGGCAGGTAATCGGCCCCAGCATTTT.

The V gene is TRBV28, the J gene TRBJ1-5, with D perhaps matching TRBD1 (6 bases). The CDR3 extends over 15 amino acids. V lost 8 bases and J lost 2, with 16 bases in between. Per the germline V gene, CDR1 is MDHEN and CDR2 is SYDVKM. In nucleotides, the CDR3 is TGTGCCAGCCTCTTTGTTGGGGGGCGCAATCAGCCCCAGCATTTT. Its protein product is CASLFVGGRNQPQHF. Supplemented by reference TRBV28 and TRBJ1-5, the full variable domain reads DVKVTQSSRYLVKRTGEKVFLECVQDMDHENMFWYRQDPGLGLRLIYFSYDVKMKEKGDIPEGYSVSREKKERFSLILESASTNQTSMYLCASLFVGGRNQPQHFGDGTRLSIL.

This chain connects TRBV2 to TRBJ2-5, with D tentatively TRBD1 (6 bases). In germline, CDR1 is SNHLY, CDR2 FYNNEI. With 9 bases removed from V and 5 bases from J, the gap between germline ends came to 13 bases. The CDR3 length is 12 residues. CDR3 coding DNA: TGTGCCAGTGGGGGCAGGGACGAGACCCAGTACTTC. This codes for CASGGRDETQYF. Based on the CDR3 plus reference TRBV2 and TRBJ2-5, the full variable domain is EPEVTQTPSHQVTQMGQEVILRCVPISNHLYFYWYRQILGQKVEFLVSFYNNEISEKSEIFDDQFSVERPDGSNFTLKIRSTKLEDSAMYFCASGGRDETQYFGPGTRLLVL.

V gene TRBV9 combines with J gene TRBJ2-7; D is possibly TRBD1 or TRBD2 (5 bases each). The V and J ends lost 3 bases and 5 bases respectively, with 12 bases between them. Per the germline V gene, CDR1 is SGDLS and CDR2 is YYNGEE. The CDR3 totals 13 residues. Here the CDR3 reads CASSGGSGHEQYF. CDR3 in DNA: TGTGCCAGCAGCGGGGGTTCGGGGCACGAGCAGTACTTC.

Many counts were recorded for this clonotype. V usage is TRBV7-9 and J usage is TRBJ2-1; 8 bases are shared with TRBD2. Trimming removed 5 bases from V and 4 bases from J; junction bases left unmatched: 7. The germline CDR1 and CDR2 sequences are SEHNR and FQNEAQ (reference sequence). CDR3 length equals 15 residues. CDR3 nucleotides: TGTGCCAGCAGCCGCACCGGGACTAGGTACAATGAGCAGTTCTTC. The encoded protein is CASSRTGTRYNEQFF.

V and J are TRBV7-8 and TRBJ2-7; D not resolved. The ends were cut back, 8 bases at V and 7 bases at J, with 21 bases in the middle. The CDR3 runs 14 residues. CDR1 SGHVS and CDR2 FQNEAQ come from the germline V gene. The CDR3 sequence is CASADRSRAEEQYF. CDR3 nucleotides: TGTGCCAGCGCTGATAGGTCACGGGCGGAAGAGCAGTACTTC.

This clonotype came up many times. J is TRBJ2-5 and V is TRBV12-3 or TRBV12-4, with a weak D call TRBD1 (5 bases). This CDR3 has 14 amino acids. V was shortened by 3 bases and J by 3 bases, with 11 bases between the two germline ends. The CDR3 loop is CASSFQGIKETQYF. The CDR3 DNA reads TGTGCCAGCAGTTTCCAGGGAATCAAAGAGACCCAGTACTTC.

Many counts were recorded for this clonotype. The J gene is TRBJ2-3, the V gene TRBV6-6, with D perhaps assigned TRBD1 or TRBD2 (5 bases each). The CDR3 is 12 amino acids. CDR1 is MNHNY, CDR2 SVGAGI, per germline (reference sequence). Trimming removed 8 bases at V and 8 bases at J, with 14 bases between. CDR3 nucleotides: TGTGCCAGCCTGACCCCTGGGGGTACGCAGTATTTT. Residues: CASLTPGGTQYF.

This clonotype was detected once. A read error may explain this, as a much larger clone is one base away. The V and J genes are TRBV18 and TRBJ1-4, with TRBD1 matching over 10 bases. CDR1 is KGHSH and CDR2 is LQKENI in the germline V gene. CDR3 length equals 16 residues. The CDR3: CAGSPNYGTGVEKLFF. As DNA, the CDR3 is TGTGCCGGCTCACCTAATTACGGGACAGGGGTCGAAAAACTGTTTTTT.

The chain carries TRBV12-3 or TRBV12-4 and TRBJ1-5; D unresolved. The CDR3 spans 13 residues. Deletions cut 3 bases from V and 7 bases from J, with 10 bases between. In DNA form, the CDR3 reads TGTGCCAGCAGTTTTGTCAGTGGCCAGCCCCAGCATTTT. Encoded protein: CASSFVSGQPQHF.

This clonotype was seen at least ten times. The V gene is TRBV5-1, the J gene TRBJ1-1; D gene uncertain. The CDR3 totals 14 residues. The V and J ends lost 0 bases and 5 bases respectively, with 11 bases between them. Germline V lookup: CDR1 SGHRS, CDR2 YFSETQ. In nucleotides, the CDR3 is TGCGCCAGCAGCTTGGTCAGCCCCGAAACTGAAGCTTTCTTT. Its translation is CASSLVSPETEAFF.

The chain has TRBV4-1 and TRBJ2-5; 9 bases are shared with TRBD1. Germline values: CDR1 MGHRA, CDR2 YSYEKL. V lost 1 base, J lost 5 bases, and 2 bases stayed unmatched. CDR3 size: 14 residues. The CDR3 is CASSQGTGAETQYF. The CDR3 region has the DNA TGCGCCAGCAGCCAAGGGACAGGGGCGGAGACCCAGTACTTC.

The J gene is TRBJ2-5, the V gene TRBV5-6; D possibly corresponds to TRBD2 (5 bases). V lost 0 bases and J 5 bases, leaving 8 bases between the germline ends. Germline loops: CDR1 SGHDT, CDR2 YYEEEE. The CDR3 is made up of 13 amino acids. CDR3 sequence: CASSLAWRETQYF. CDR3 nucleotide sequence: TGTGCCAGCAGCTTGGCCTGGAGGGAGACCCAGTACTTC.

This clonotype appeared a few times. The chain recombines TRBV20-1 with TRBJ2-1; 11 bases are a match to TRBD2. This CDR3 region has 15 residues. Trimming at V came to 4 bases and at J to 2 bases, leaving 4 bases not matched to a gene. In germline, CDR1 is DFQATT, CDR2 SNEGSKA (reference sequence). In DNA, the CDR3 is TGCAGTGCTACTTCGACTAGCGGGGCCTACAATGAGCAGTTCTTC. Encoded protein: CSATSTSGAYNEQFF.

The genes are TRBV11-2 and TRBJ2-1; D perhaps matches TRBD2 (10 bases). Germline values: CDR1 SGHAT, CDR2 FQNNGV. The CDR3 contains 20 residues. V was shortened by 6 bases and J by 3 bases, with 30 bases between the two germline ends. The CDR3 nucleotides are TGTGCCAGCAGTTTGAACCGGGACAGGGAAGGACTAGCGGACTACAATGAGCAGTTCTTC. It encodes CASSLNRDREGLADYNEQFF.